This record looks at one T cell receptor (beta chain) sequence and its context. The data belong to a study of blood T cell repertoires in COVID-19. With V trimmed by 5 bases and J by 7 bases, 9 bases remained unmatched. The CDR3 is made up of 14 amino acids. Germline assignment: CDR1 SEHNR and CDR2 FQNEAQ (reference sequence). In the authors' methods: Reference gene primer amplification gave estimated nucleated cell counts. Profiled with immunoSEQ multiplex PCR; TCRdb holds only in-frame clones, not every one. The DNA gave D and trimming, while V, J and clone size come from that table. The table shows 300,000 to 450,000 clones, with 70% to 90% occurring only once.

The chain links TRBV7-9 to TRBJ2-7, with TRBD1 identical over 9 bases. Material for sequencing was peripheral blood. This sequence originates from a woman aged 55-70 years with COVID-19, enrolled during active disease. DNA for the CDR3: TGTGCCAGCAGCGCGACAGGGGGAAGATCGGAGCAGTACTTC. As protein: CASSATGGRSEQYF. The complete variable domain, with remaining parts taken from reference TRBV7-9 and TRBJ2-7, reads DTGVSQNPRHKITKRGQNVTFRCDPISEHNRLYWYRQTLGQGPEFLTYFQNEAQLEKSRLLSDRFSAERPKGSFSTLEIQRTEQGDSAMYLCASSATGGRSEQYFGPGTRLTVT.